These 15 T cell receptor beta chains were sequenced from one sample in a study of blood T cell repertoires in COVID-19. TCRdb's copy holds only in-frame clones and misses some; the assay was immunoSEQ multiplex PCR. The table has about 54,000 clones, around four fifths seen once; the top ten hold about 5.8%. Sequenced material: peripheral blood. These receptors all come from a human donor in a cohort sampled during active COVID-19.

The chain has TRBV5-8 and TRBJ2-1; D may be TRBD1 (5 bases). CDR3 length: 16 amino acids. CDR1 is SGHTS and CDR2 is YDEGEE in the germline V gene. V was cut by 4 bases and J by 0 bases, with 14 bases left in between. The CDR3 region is CASSPEQVSSYNEQFF. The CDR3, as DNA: TGTGCCAGCAGCCCCGAACAGGTTAGCTCCTACAATGAGCAGTTCTTC. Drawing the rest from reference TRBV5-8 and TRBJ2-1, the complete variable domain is EAGVTQSPTHLIKTRGQQATLRCSPISGHTSVYWYQQALGLGLQFLLWYDEGEERNRGNFPPRFSGRQFPNYSSELNVNALELEDSALYLCASSPEQVSSYNEQFFGPGTRLTVL.

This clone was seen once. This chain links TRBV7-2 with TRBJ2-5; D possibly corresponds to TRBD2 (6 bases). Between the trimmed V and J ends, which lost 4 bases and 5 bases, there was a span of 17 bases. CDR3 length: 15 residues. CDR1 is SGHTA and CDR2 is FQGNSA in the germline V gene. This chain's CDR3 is CASSSIRVGGETQYF. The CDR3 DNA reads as TGTGCCAGCAGCTCCATCAGGGTCGGAGGGGAGACCCAGTACTTC.

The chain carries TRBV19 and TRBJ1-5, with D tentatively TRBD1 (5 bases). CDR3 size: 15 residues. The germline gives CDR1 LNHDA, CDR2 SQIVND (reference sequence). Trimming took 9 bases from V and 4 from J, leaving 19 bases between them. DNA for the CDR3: TGTGCCAGCCTTACCCGGGGGGAAGGGAATCAGCCCCAGCATTTT. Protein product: CASLTRGEGNQPQHF.

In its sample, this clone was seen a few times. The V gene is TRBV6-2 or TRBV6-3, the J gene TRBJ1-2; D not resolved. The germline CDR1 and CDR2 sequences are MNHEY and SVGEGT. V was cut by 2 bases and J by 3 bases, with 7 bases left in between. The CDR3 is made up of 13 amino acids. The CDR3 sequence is CASSYRTDYGYTF. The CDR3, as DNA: TGTGCCAGCAGTTACCGGACTGACTATGGCTACACCTTC.

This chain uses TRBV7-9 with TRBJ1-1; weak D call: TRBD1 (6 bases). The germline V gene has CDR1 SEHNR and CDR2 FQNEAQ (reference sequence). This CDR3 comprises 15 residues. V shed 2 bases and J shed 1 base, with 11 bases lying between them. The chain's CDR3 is CASSLTGGGNTEAFF. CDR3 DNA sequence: TGTGCCAGCAGCTTAACTGGGGGCGGGAACACTGAAGCTTTCTTT.

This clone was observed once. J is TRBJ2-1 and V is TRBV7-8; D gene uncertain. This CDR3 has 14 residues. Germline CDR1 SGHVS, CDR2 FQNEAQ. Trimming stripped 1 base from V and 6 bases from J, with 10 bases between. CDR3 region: CASSLVSSVNEQFF. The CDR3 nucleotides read TGTGCCAGCAGCTTAGTCTCCAGTGTCAATGAGCAGTTCTTC.

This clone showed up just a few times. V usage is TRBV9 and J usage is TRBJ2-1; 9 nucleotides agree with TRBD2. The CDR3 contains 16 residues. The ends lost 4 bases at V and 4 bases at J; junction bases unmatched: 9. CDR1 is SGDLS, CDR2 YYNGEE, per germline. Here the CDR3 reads CASSPLGGGVYNEQFF. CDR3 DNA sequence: TGTGCCAGCAGCCCCCTGGGCGGGGGGGTTTACAATGAGCAGTTCTTC.

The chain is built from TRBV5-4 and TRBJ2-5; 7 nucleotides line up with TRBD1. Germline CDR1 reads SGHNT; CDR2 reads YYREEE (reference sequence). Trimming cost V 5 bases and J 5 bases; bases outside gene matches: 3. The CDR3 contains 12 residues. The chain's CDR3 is CASRGTAETQYF. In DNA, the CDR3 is TGTGCCAGCAGGGGGACAGCCGAGACCCAGTACTTC.

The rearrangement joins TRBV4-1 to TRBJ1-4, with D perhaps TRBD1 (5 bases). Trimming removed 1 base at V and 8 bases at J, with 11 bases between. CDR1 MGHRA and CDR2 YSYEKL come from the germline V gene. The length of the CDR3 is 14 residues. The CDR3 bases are TGCGCCAGCAGCCAAGGTAGGGGTGAGGAAAAACTGTTTTTT. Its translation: CASSQGRGEEKLFF.

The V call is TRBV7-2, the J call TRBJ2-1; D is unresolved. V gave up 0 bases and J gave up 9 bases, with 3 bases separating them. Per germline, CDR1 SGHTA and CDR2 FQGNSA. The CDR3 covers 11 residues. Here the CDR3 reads CASSLAREQFF. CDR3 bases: TGTGCCAGCAGCTTAGCTCGTGAGCAGTTCTTC.

The CDR3 nucleotides are TGTGCCAGCAGCTCGGGGGGCGCGGTAGGTCAGCCCCAGCATTTT. Translation: CASSSGGAVGQPQHF. The chain links TRBV7-2 to TRBJ1-5, with D perhaps TRBD1 (6 bases). The V end was cut by 4 bases, the J end by 6 bases, with 16 bases between. Germline V CDR1 and CDR2: SGHTA, FQGNSA. There are 15 residues in the CDR3.

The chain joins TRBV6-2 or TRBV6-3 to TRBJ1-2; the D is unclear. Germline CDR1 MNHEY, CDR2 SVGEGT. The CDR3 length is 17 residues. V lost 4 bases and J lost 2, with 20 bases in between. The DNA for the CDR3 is TGTGCCAGCAGTTTCTCTACTTTTCCCGTAGTGAACTATGGCTACACCTTC. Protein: CASSFSTFPVVNYGYTF.

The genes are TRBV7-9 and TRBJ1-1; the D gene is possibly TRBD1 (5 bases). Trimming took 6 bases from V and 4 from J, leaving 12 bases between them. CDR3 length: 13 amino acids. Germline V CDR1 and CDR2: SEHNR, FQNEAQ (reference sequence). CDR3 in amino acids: CASRRSGATEAFF. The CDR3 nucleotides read TGTGCCAGCAGGCGCTCTGGGGCCACTGAAGCTTTCTTT.

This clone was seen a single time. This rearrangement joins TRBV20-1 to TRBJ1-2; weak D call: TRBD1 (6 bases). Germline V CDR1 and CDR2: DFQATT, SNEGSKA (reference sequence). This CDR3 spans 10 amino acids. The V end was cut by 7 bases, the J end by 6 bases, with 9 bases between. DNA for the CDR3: TGCAGTGGAGGGGGGGATGGCTACACCTTC. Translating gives CSGGGDGYTF.

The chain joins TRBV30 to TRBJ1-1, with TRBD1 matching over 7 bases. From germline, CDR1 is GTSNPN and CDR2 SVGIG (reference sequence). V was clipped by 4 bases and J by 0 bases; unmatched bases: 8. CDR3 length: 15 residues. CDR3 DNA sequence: TGTGCCTGGAACCCTCGACAGGGAATGAACACTGAAGCTTTCTTT. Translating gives CAWNPRQGMNTEAFF.